The 15 T cell receptor beta chains in this list originate from one sample, sequenced in a study of cytomegalovirus exposure and HLA in healthy donors (dated by TCRdb to about 2017). Receptor libraries were prepared by the immunoSEQ multiplex PCR assay. The multiplex PCR relied on a mix of 60 forward primers for TCR Vbeta segments and 13 reverse primers for TCR Jbeta segments. TCRdb holds this immuneACCESS table with in-frame rearrangements only. Some clones are missing; in checked studies, unresolved V genes explain under half, and the rest has no known cause. The sample's own table lists some 40,000 clones. Clones ranked in the top ten supply about 6.4% of the sample. Sequences were obtained from PBMCs. Every receptor here comes from a human donor in good health.

The chain recombines TRBV5-1 with TRBJ2-3; a possible D gene is TRBD2 (5 bases). This CDR3 region has 14 residues. Germline CDR1 SGHRS, CDR2 YFSETQ. Deletions cut 5 bases from V and 3 bases from J, with 13 bases between. The CDR3 here is CASSRERETDTQYF. The CDR3 region has the DNA TGCGCCAGCAGTCGGGAAAGGGAAACAGATACGCAGTATTTT.

The V gene is TRBV27, the J gene TRBJ2-7, with 7 nucleotides matching TRBD1. V shed 5 bases and J 5 bases; nucleotides not matched to a gene: 3. Per germline, CDR1 MNHEY and CDR2 SMNVEV (reference sequence). This CDR3 contains 12 residues. CDR3: CASSRQGDEQYF. CDR3 coding DNA: TGTGCCAGCAGTCGACAGGGCGACGAGCAGTACTTC.

The chain is built from TRBV29-1 and TRBJ1-1; D is uncertain. Germline V CDR1 and CDR2: SQVTM, ANQGSEA. Trimming took 7 bases from V and 0 from J, leaving 6 bases between them. The CDR3 loop spans 11 amino acids. DNA for the CDR3: TGCAGCGCTTTATTGAACACTGAAGCTTTCTTT. This sequence encodes CSALLNTEAFF.

This chain links TRBV28 with TRBJ1-3, with a weak D call TRBD1 (6 bases). Trimming took off 4 bases at V and 2 bases at J, with 12 bases between the two ends. The CDR3 runs 15 residues. Germline CDR1 and CDR2: MDHEN and SYDVKM. CDR3 in amino acids: CASSSSGVAGNTIYF. CDR3 in DNA: TGTGCCAGCAGTTCTTCAGGGGTAGCTGGAAACACCATATATTTT.

CDR3 loop: CASSIDGRGYAEAFF. For the CDR3, the DNA is TGTGCCAGTAGTATAGATGGGAGGGGGTATGCTGAAGCTTTCTTT. The rearrangement links TRBV19 to TRBJ1-1, with D possibly being TRBD1 (6 bases). The V end lost 0 bases, the J end lost 6 bases, and 14 bases lay between the germline ends. Germline loops: CDR1 LNHDA, CDR2 SQIVND (reference sequence). The CDR3 runs to 15 residues.

V and J are TRBV5-6 and TRBJ2-7, with 9 bases aligning to TRBD1. This CDR3 has 14 amino acids. V shed 0 bases, J shed 5 bases, and the junction held 3 bases outside the gene matches. Germline values: CDR1 SGHDT, CDR2 YYEEEE. The CDR3, as DNA: TGTGCCAGCAGCTTGGTGGGGACAGGGAACGAGCAGTACTTC. It yields the protein CASSLVGTGNEQYF.

The V call is TRBV5-4, the J call TRBJ1-1; TRBD1 matches 7 bases. The CDR3 runs to 15 residues. Germline V gene data show CDR1 as SGHNT and CDR2 as YYREEE (reference sequence). Trimming cost V 0 bases and J 0 bases; bases outside gene matches: 2. As DNA, the CDR3 is TGTGCCAGCAGCTTGGGACAGGGTCTGAACACTGAAGCTTTCTTT. Its protein is CASSLGQGLNTEAFF. Full variable domain (rest looked up from reference TRBV5-4 and TRBJ1-1): ETGVTQSPTHLIKTRGQQVTLRCSSQSGHNTVSWYQQALGQGPQFIFQYYREEENGRGNFPPRFSGLQFPNYSSELNVNALELDDSALYLCASSLGQGLNTEAFFGQGTRLTVV.

J is TRBJ2-2 and V is TRBV11-1; a weak D match, TRBD1 (5 bases). There are 16 residues in the CDR3. Germline V gene lookup returns CDR1 SGHAT and CDR2 FQDESV (reference sequence). Trimming took off 2 bases at V and 2 bases at J, with 12 bases between the two ends. CDR3 DNA sequence: TGTGCCAGCAGCTTATTTACAGGATCCAACACCGGGGAGCTGTTTTTT. It is translated as CASSLFTGSNTGELFF.

The genes are TRBV6-1 and TRBJ1-2; the match to TRBD1 covers 8 bases. This CDR3 is built from 13 residues. V was pared by 5 bases and J by 6 bases, with 5 bases of the junction left unmatched. Germline V gene data show CDR1 as MNHNS and CDR2 as SASEGT. CDR3 sequence: CASSPQGADGYTF. The DNA of the CDR3 is TGTGCCAGCAGTCCGCAGGGGGCTGATGGCTACACCTTC.

This rearrangement joins TRBV7-3 to TRBJ2-2, with a tentative D call TRBD1 (6 bases). V dropped 2 bases and J dropped 4 bases, with 14 bases sitting between them. The CDR3 has 16 amino acids. The germline gives CDR1 SGHTA, CDR2 FQGTGA. CDR3 residues: CASSLVRGAGTGELFF. The CDR3 coding sequence is TGTGCCAGCAGCTTAGTCAGGGGCGCCGGCACCGGGGAGCTGTTTTTT.

The CDR3 loop reads CASSPGQGSVAYSPLHF. The CDR3 nucleotides are TGCGCCAGCAGCCCGGGACAGGGTAGTGTGGCTTATTCACCCCTCCACTTT. The rearrangement uses TRBV5-1 and TRBJ1-6; 9 nucleotides agree with TRBD1. CDR1 SGHRS and CDR2 YFSETQ come from the germline V gene. Germline trimming cut 4 bases from V and 8 bases from J; bases unmatched to any gene: 13. There are 17 residues in the CDR3.

This chain connects TRBV28 to TRBJ2-7; D might be TRBD1 (6 bases). In germline, CDR1 is MDHEN, CDR2 SYDVKM. The germline V and J ends were trimmed by 3 bases and 2 bases, with 11 bases remaining between them. The CDR3 extends over 14 amino acids. This CDR3 is CASSLLGHPYEQYF. In nucleotides, the CDR3 is TGTGCCAGCAGTTTGCTGGGACACCCCTACGAGCAGTACTTC.

The genes are TRBV7-9 and TRBJ2-7, with 7 bases lining up with TRBD2. Germline V gene sequence: CDR1 SEHNR, CDR2 FQNEAQ (reference sequence). The CDR3 totals 14 residues. The ends lost 4 bases at V and 5 bases at J; junction bases unmatched: 8. CDR3 region: CASSSGLDRDEQYF. In DNA form, the CDR3 reads TGTGCCAGCAGCTCCGGACTAGATCGCGACGAGCAGTACTTC.

This chain connects TRBV2 to TRBJ2-3; 9 bases match TRBD2. The CDR3 extends over 16 amino acids. The V segment lost 6 bases and the J segment 2 bases; nucleotides outside the gene matches: 9. CDR1 is SNHLY and CDR2 is FYNNEI in the germline V gene. The CDR3 spells CASRDPSGDSTDTQYF. The CDR3, as DNA: TGTGCCAGCAGGGATCCTAGCGGGGACTCCACAGATACGCAGTATTTT.

The gene calls are TRBV15 and TRBJ1-2; D is unclear. Germline CDR1 and CDR2: LNHNV and YYDKDF (reference sequence). Trimming took 1 base from V and 3 from J, leaving 9 bases between them. This CDR3 comprises 14 residues. CDR3 region: CATSRVKGDYGYTF. CDR3 nucleotides: TGTGCCACCAGCAGAGTAAAGGGAGACTATGGCTACACCTTC.